These 30 T cell receptor beta chains were all obtained from the same sample, sequenced in a study of T cells of healthy individuals. TCRdb reprocessed the 5' RACE reads with MiXCR, giving one entry per CDR3 protein. The profile shows about 96,000 distinct CDR3 sequences, 17% of them singletons. These receptors all stem from a human donor in good health.

This clonotype was seen more than once but under ten times. J is TRBJ2-5 and V is TRBV28; 9 nucleotides align to TRBD1. The CDR3 sequence is 12 residues long. The V gene end was trimmed by 3 bases and the J gene end by 13 bases; junction bases not matched to a gene: 6. Germline CDR1 MDHEN, CDR2 SYDVKM. CDR3 loop: CASSFGAGQGYF. The DNA of the CDR3 is TGTGCCAGCAGTTTTGGAGCGGGACAGGGGTACTTC. Full variable domain (outside the CDR3, taken from reference TRBV28 and TRBJ2-5): DVKVTQSSRYLVKRTGEKVFLECVQDMDHENMFWYRQDPGLGLRLIYFSYDVKMKEKGDIPEGYSVSREKKERFSLILESASTNQTSMYLCASSFGAGQGYFGPGTRLLVL.

This clonotype was picked up a small number of times. V and J are TRBV12-3 or TRBV12-4 and TRBJ2-1, with 11 bases identical to TRBD1. The CDR3 loop spans 16 amino acids. After removal of 2 bases from V and 3 bases from J, the junction contained 3 bases not matched to a gene. CDR3 in amino acids: CASSLLGTGGYNEQFF. In DNA form, the CDR3 reads TGTGCCAGCAGTTTACTCGGGACAGGGGGCTACAATGAGCAGTTCTTC.

The J gene is TRBJ1-3, the V gene TRBV18, with a possible D match to TRBD1 (6 bases). Trimming took 1 base from V and 0 from J, leaving 10 bases between them. This CDR3 is built from 16 residues. Germline values: CDR1 KGHSH, CDR2 LQKENI. CDR3 loop: CASSPRQASSGNTIYF. The DNA of the CDR3 is TGTGCCAGCTCACCACGACAGGCGAGCTCTGGAAACACCATATATTTT. The whole variable domain, filled in from reference TRBV18 and TRBJ1-3, reads NAGVMQNPRHLVRRRGQEARLRCSPMKGHSHVYWYRQLPEEGLKFMVYLQKENIIDESGMPKERFSAEFPKEGPSILRIQQVVRGDSAAYFCASSPRQASSGNTIYFGEGSWLTVV.

This clonotype was detected only a few times. The J gene is TRBJ2-5, the V gene TRBV7-2; no reliable D call. CDR3 length: 13 amino acids. Between the trimmed V and J ends, which lost 2 bases and 4 bases, there was a span of 8 bases. Germline loops: CDR1 SGHTA, CDR2 FQGNSA. This chain's CDR3 is CASSLSGSETQYF. CDR3 nucleotide sequence: TGTGCCAGCAGCTTATCAGGATCAGAGACCCAGTACTTC.

The chain links TRBV3-1 to TRBJ2-1; D might be TRBD2 (6 bases). The CDR3 is 14 residues long. CDR1 and CDR2 (germline): LGHDT, YNNKEL (reference sequence). V lost 0 bases and J lost 7, with 10 bases in between. CDR3 region: CASSQDGGRNEQFF. CDR3 sequence (DNA): TGTGCCAGCAGCCAAGACGGGGGTAGGAATGAGCAGTTCTTC.

V gene TRBV7-9 combines with J gene TRBJ2-7, with TRBD1 matching 9 bases. The V and J ends lost 10 bases and 0 bases, in that order; junction bases with no gene match: 10. This CDR3 is built from 15 residues. CDR1 SEHNR and CDR2 FQNEAQ come from the germline V gene (reference sequence). In DNA form, the CDR3 reads TGTGCCACCAGAACAGGACAGGGGACCTCCTACGAGCAGTACTTC. Residues: CATRTGQGTSYEQYF.

This clonotype was observed a few times. V usage is TRBV2 and J usage is TRBJ2-7; no firm D call. The V gene's germline CDR1 is SNHLY and CDR2 FYNNEI. This CDR3 is 15 amino acids long. Trimming removed 0 bases from V and 5 bases from J, with 14 bases in between. The CDR3 nucleotides read TGTGCCAGCAGTGAAGCGCAGCAGTCTAGACACGAGCAGTACTTC. It is translated as CASSEAQQSRHEQYF.

Only a few counts were recorded for this clonotype. The CDR3 loop reads CASSLDGGRNTEAFF. The CDR3 region has the DNA TGCGCCAGCAGCTTGGATGGGGGCAGGAACACTGAAGCTTTCTTT. J is TRBJ1-1 and V is TRBV5-1; perhaps TRBD1 as D (6 bases). V was trimmed by 0 bases and J by 1 base, leaving 10 bases between them. CDR1 is SGHRS, CDR2 YFSETQ, per germline. This CDR3 comprises 15 residues.

This clonotype was detected many times. The rearrangement uses TRBV6-4 and TRBJ2-1, with 7 bases matching TRBD2. The CDR3 has 15 residues. Germline V lookup: CDR1 MRHNA, CDR2 SNTAGT. The ends lost 0 bases at V and 7 bases at J; junction bases unmatched: 6. The CDR3 reads CASSDSAGDQNEQFF. The CDR3 nucleotides are TGTGCCAGCAGTGACTCTGCGGGAGATCAGAATGAGCAGTTCTTC.

Ten or more counts support this clonotype. The rearrangement joins TRBV20-1 to TRBJ2-1, with D possibly being TRBD2 (6 bases). This CDR3 has 17 amino acids. V lost 0 bases to trimming and J lost 5 bases, with 20 bases between them. The germline gives CDR1 DFQATT, CDR2 SNEGSKA (reference sequence). Here the CDR3 DNA reads TGCAGTGCTAGAGATTCACAACTAGCAGCGTTCGACAATGAGCAGTTCTTC. Its translation: CSARDSQLAAFDNEQFF.

This rearrangement joins TRBV7-9 to TRBJ2-3; 10 nucleotides line up with TRBD2. The CDR3 contains 14 residues. Per germline, CDR1 SEHNR and CDR2 FQNEAQ (reference sequence). The J segment lost 4 bases and the V segment lost 5 bases, leaving 3 bases of the junction unmatched. This CDR3 is CASSGAGGADTQYF. The CDR3 nucleotides read TGTGCCAGCAGCGGAGCGGGAGGGGCAGATACGCAGTATTTT. The whole variable domain, remainder taken from reference TRBV7-9 and TRBJ2-3, is DTGVSQNPRHKITKRGQNVTFRCDPISEHNRLYWYRQTLGQGPEFLTYFQNEAQLEKSRLLSDRFSAERPKGSFSTLEIQRTEQGDSAMYLCASSGAGGADTQYFGPGTRLTVL.

This clonotype occurred many times. V and J are TRBV29-1 and TRBJ1-2, with 9 bases aligning to TRBD1. V lost 2 bases and J lost 6; bases outside the gene matches: 10. The CDR3 covers 15 residues. Germline CDR1 and CDR2: SQVTM and ANQGSEA. CDR3 amino acids: CSVERGQGRSDGYTF. Written as DNA, the CDR3 is TGCAGCGTTGAAAGGGGACAGGGAAGGAGCGATGGCTACACCTTC.

This clonotype was recorded a few times. The genes are TRBV4-3 and TRBJ2-3, with D possibly TRBD1 on 6 matching bases. The V end lost 1 base, the J end lost 4 bases, and 15 bases lay between the germline ends. The CDR3 contains 16 residues. Germline-derived CDR1 and CDR2 are LGHNA and YSLEER. The CDR3 is CASSQVIQGEADTQYF. CDR3 nucleotide sequence: TGCGCCAGCAGCCAAGTTATACAGGGTGAGGCAGATACGCAGTATTTT.

There are a few counts of this clonotype. The chain recombines TRBV28 with TRBJ1-6, with D hard to call. CDR3 length equals 12 residues. The germline V gene has CDR1 MDHEN and CDR2 SYDVKM. The V end was cut by 5 bases, the J end by 9 bases, with 8 bases between. CDR3 bases: TGTGCCAGCAGTCCCCCCGGTTCACCCCTCCACTTT. Translation: CASSPPGSPLHF.

The chain employs TRBV4-3 and TRBJ2-3; 10 positions agree with TRBD2. V gave up 3 bases and J gave up 4 bases; unmatched junction bases: 7. Looked up from germline, CDR1 is LGHNA and CDR2 is YSLEER. The CDR3 runs 16 residues. The CDR3 DNA follows: TGCGCCAGCAGCCATGGGAGCGGGAGGGCCTCAGATACGCAGTATTTT. Translating gives CASSHGSGRASDTQYF.

The chain combines TRBV6-2 or TRBV6-3 with TRBJ1-1; D is ambiguous. The CDR3 spans 12 residues. Between the trimmed V and J ends, which lost 5 bases and 6 bases, there was a span of 10 bases. In germline, CDR1 is MNHEY, CDR2 SVGEGT. The CDR3 DNA reads TGTGCCAGCAGTCCCGGCTTTCCTGAAGCTTTCTTT. It translates to CASSPGFPEAFF.

This clonotype has only a few counts. The rearrangement joins TRBV9 to TRBJ2-3, with 14 bases fitting TRBD2. V lost 4 bases, J lost 6 bases, and 7 bases stayed unmatched. The length of the CDR3 is 16 residues. Germline lookup yields CDR1 SGDLS and CDR2 YYNGEE. The CDR3 sequence is CASSSRLAGGMDTQYF. In DNA form, the CDR3 reads TGTGCCAGCAGCTCCAGACTAGCGGGAGGGATGGATACGCAGTATTTT.

The sample holds a few counts of this clonotype. V is TRBV20-1 and J is TRBJ2-5; 8 bases agree with TRBD2. This CDR3 has 17 amino acids. Losses at the gene ends were 6 bases for V and 1 base for J; bases not matched to a gene: 16. The germline V gene encodes CDR1 DFQATT and CDR2 SNEGSKA (reference sequence). DNA of the CDR3: TGCAGTGCCCTTGATAGTAGGTCCGCGGGGGGCCAAGAGACCCAGTACTTC. This encodes CSALDSRSAGGQETQYF.

The chain has TRBV4-3 and TRBJ2-5; perhaps TRBD2 as D (5 bases). The CDR3 totals 15 residues. The V end was cut by 2 bases, the J end by 7 bases, with 17 bases between. Germline V CDR1 and CDR2: LGHNA, YSLEER. The CDR3, as DNA: TGCGCCAGCAGCCAACAAACTAGACCGGTGGGGACCCAGTACTTC. Translated, it gives CASSQQTRPVGTQYF.

CDR3 region: CAISESPTGGITGELFF. CDR3 in DNA: TGTGCCATCAGTGAGTCCCCGACAGGGGGTATCACCGGGGAGCTGTTTTTT. This chain joins TRBV10-3 and TRBJ2-2, with 9 bases lining up with TRBD1. V lost 0 bases and J lost 4; bases outside the gene matches: 6. CDR3 size: 17 residues. CDR1 ENHRY and CDR2 SYGVKD come from the germline V gene.

V and J are TRBV28 and TRBJ2-5, with 13 bases that match TRBD2. From germline, CDR1 is MDHEN and CDR2 SYDVKM. The length of the CDR3 is 20 residues. V lost 7 bases, J lost 4 bases, and 21 bases stayed unmatched. The CDR3 protein is CASTKPPSTSGRLWGETQYF. In DNA form, the CDR3 reads TGTGCCAGCACCAAACCCCCTTCGACTAGCGGGAGGCTATGGGGAGAGACCCAGTACTTC.

V and J are TRBV28 and TRBJ2-3; D is perhaps TRBD2 (5 bases). Looked up from germline, CDR1 is MDHEN and CDR2 is SYDVKM. The V and J ends lost 3 bases and 8 bases respectively, with 6 bases between them. The CDR3 covers 11 residues. The CDR3 is CASSFGGTQYF. CDR3 nucleotide sequence: TGTGCCAGCAGTTTCGGAGGTACGCAGTATTTT.

This clonotype was counted at least ten times. V gene TRBV28 combines with J gene TRBJ1-5; D not resolved. CDR1 and CDR2 from the germline V gene are MDHEN and SYDVKM. The CDR3 runs to 12 residues. V was pared by 5 bases and J by 11 bases, with 13 bases between. DNA for the CDR3: TGTGCCAGCAGTCCTCCCCTGGAGACCCAGCATTTT. Amino acid sequence: CASSPPLETQHF.

This clonotype was recorded a few times. This chain connects TRBV11-2 to TRBJ2-2; the D is unclear. Germline V CDR1 and CDR2: SGHAT, FQNNGV. V was clipped by 5 bases and J by 3 bases, with 13 bases between them. This CDR3 has 15 residues. In DNA, the CDR3 is TGTGCCAGCAGCCAATCCGGGCCGCACACCGGGGAGCTGTTTTTT. Its translation: CASSQSGPHTGELFF.

The CDR3 sequence is CASSHTGAETQYF. Here the CDR3 DNA reads TGTGCCAGCAGCCATACAGGGGCTGAGACCCAGTACTTC. This chain uses TRBV7-2 with TRBJ2-5; 7 bases align to TRBD1. Germline V gene sequence: CDR1 SGHTA, CDR2 FQGNSA. Losses at the gene ends were 5 bases for V and 5 bases for J; bases not matched to a gene: 5. The CDR3 length is 13 residues.

This clonotype was seen more than once but under ten times. The V gene is TRBV29-1, the J gene TRBJ1-1, with D possibly TRBD1 on 5 matching bases. CDR1 SQVTM and CDR2 ANQGSEA come from the germline V gene. Trimming removed 5 bases at V and 1 base at J, with 11 bases between. The CDR3 is 13 amino acids. CDR3 coding DNA: TGCAGCGTTTTTGCCACAGGGAACACTGAAGCTTTCTTT. Amino acid sequence: CSVFATGNTEAFF.

In its sample, this clonotype was seen a few times. The genes are TRBV6-6 and TRBJ1-2; D is unresolved. From germline, CDR1 is MNHNY and CDR2 SVGAGI (reference sequence). CDR3 length equals 14 residues. V gave up 10 bases and J gave up 0 bases, with 15 bases separating them. CDR3 in DNA: TGTGCCACCACCCTATCGAGTACTAACTATGGCTACACCTTC. It translates to CATTLSSTNYGYTF.

This clonotype appeared many times. The V and J genes are TRBV3-1 and TRBJ1-1, with D unclear. CDR1 LGHDT and CDR2 YNNKEL come from the germline V gene (reference sequence). This CDR3 has 11 amino acids. V lost 8 bases and J lost 4, with 8 bases in between. CDR3 protein: CASATATEAFF. CDR3 nucleotide sequence: TGTGCCAGCGCGACGGCCACTGAAGCTTTCTTT.

The table lists this clonotype with many counts. The chain joins TRBV27 to TRBJ2-3; no clear D gene. The V gene lost 2 bases and the J gene lost 0 bases, with 6 bases spanning the gap. CDR1 and CDR2 from the germline V gene are MNHEY and SMNVEV (reference sequence). The CDR3 extends over 14 amino acids. CDR3 amino acids: CASSLVRSTDTQYF. In DNA form, the CDR3 reads TGTGCCAGCAGTTTAGTACGGAGCACAGATACGCAGTATTTT.

The table lists this clonotype with many counts. J is TRBJ1-6 and V is TRBV28; 10 nucleotides line up with TRBD1. The junction had 14 bases not matched to a gene; V was cut back by 6 bases and J by 3 bases. Germline CDR1 MDHEN, CDR2 SYDVKM. This CDR3 region has 19 residues. Written as DNA, the CDR3 is TGTGCCAGCAGCGGACCGGGACAGGGGCCTTCCCTCTATAATTCACCCCTCCACTTT. It is translated as CASSGPGQGPSLYNSPLHF. Supplemented by reference TRBV28 and TRBJ1-6, the full variable domain reads DVKVTQSSRYLVKRTGEKVFLECVQDMDHENMFWYRQDPGLGLRLIYFSYDVKMKEKGDIPEGYSVSREKKERFSLILESASTNQTSMYLCASSGPGQGPSLYNSPLHFGNGTRLTVT.